What follows are 3 T cell receptor beta chains derived from one specimen sequenced in a study of shared clonotypes between healthy human individuals. Assay: immunoSEQ multiplex PCR; the TCRdb copy retains only in-frame clones and omits some. The table records a few million clones, approximately 94% of them present only once. The sequencing sample was made of naive CD4+ T cells sorted from blood. Stated subset: CD45RA+ positively selected. These receptors were obtained from a man between 18 and 29 years old in good health.

Details on this clone: Different DNA sequences within this sample yield the same CDR3. This rearrangement joins TRBV6-1 to TRBJ2-6, with D possibly TRBD2 on 5 matching bases. The V end was cut by 1 base, the J end by 4 bases, with 8 bases between. The CDR3 runs 15 residues. In germline, CDR1 is MNHNS, CDR2 SASEGT. The CDR3 reads CASSEGGSGANVLTF. CDR3 nucleotides: TGTGCCAGCAGTGAAGGCGGGTCAGGGGCCAACGTCCTGACTTTC.

In this sample, this clone turned up once. V gene TRBV5-4 combines with J gene TRBJ2-2, with a possible D match to TRBD1 (5 bases). The germline CDR1 and CDR2 sequences are SGHNT and YYREEE (reference sequence). V was pared by 0 bases and J by 4 bases, with 10 bases between. CDR3 size: 15 residues. The DNA for the CDR3 is TGTGCCAGCAGCTTGGCCCAGGGAAGCACCGGGGAGCTGTTTTTT. It specifies CASSLAQGSTGELFF.

The CDR3 loop is CASSFGQGAANYGYTF. Here the CDR3 DNA reads TGTGCCAGCAGTTTCGGGCAGGGGGCGGCTAACTATGGCTACACCTTC. The gene calls are TRBV28 and TRBJ1-2, with 8 bases identical to TRBD1. Germline V lookup: CDR1 MDHEN, CDR2 SYDVKM. V was clipped by 3 bases and J by 0 bases; unmatched bases: 6. The CDR3 sequence is 16 residues long.